The clone carrying this T cell receptor (beta chain) showed up just a few times. Its cognate antigen is unknown. The data derive from a study of CD4 T cells in relation to SARS-CoV-2 and coronaviruses. Profiled with immunoSEQ multiplex PCR; TCRdb holds only in-frame clones, not every one. This table holds some 40,000 clones, roughly 82% found once. The length of the CDR3 is 13 residues. In germline, CDR1 is LGHDT, CDR2 YNNKEL (reference sequence). Between the trimmed V and J ends, which lost 4 bases and 0 bases, there was a span of 4 bases. The receptor was isolated from an adult with COVID-19. The sample taken for sequencing was memory CD4+ T cells from PBMCs, cultured in vitro. The rearrangement joins TRBV3-1 (or the pseudogene TRBV3-2) to TRBJ2-1; no firm D call. The CDR3 DNA sequence: TGTGCCAGCAGCCGTAGCTCCTACAATGAGCAGTTCTTC. Its translation: CASSRSSYNEQFF.